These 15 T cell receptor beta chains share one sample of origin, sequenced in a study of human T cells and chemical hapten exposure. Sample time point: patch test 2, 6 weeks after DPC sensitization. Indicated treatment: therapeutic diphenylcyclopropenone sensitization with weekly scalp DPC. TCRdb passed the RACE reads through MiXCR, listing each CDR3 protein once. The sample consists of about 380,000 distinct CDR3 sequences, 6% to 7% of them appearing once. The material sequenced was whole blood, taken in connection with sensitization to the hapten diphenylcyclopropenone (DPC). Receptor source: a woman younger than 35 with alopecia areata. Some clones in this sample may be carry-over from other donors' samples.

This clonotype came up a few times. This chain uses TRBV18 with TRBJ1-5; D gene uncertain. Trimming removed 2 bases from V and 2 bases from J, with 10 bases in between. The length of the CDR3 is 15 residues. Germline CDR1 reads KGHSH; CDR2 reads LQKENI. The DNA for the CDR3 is TGTGCCAGCTCACCAGAGCCGGGAGGCAATCAGCCCCAGCATTTT. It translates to CASSPEPGGNQPQHF.

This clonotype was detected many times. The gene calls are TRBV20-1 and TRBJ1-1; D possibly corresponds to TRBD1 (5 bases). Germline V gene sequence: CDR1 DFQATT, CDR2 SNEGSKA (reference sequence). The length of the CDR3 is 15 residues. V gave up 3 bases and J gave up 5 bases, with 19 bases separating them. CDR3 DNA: TGCAGTGCTAGTATTAATACAGGAATCGGAACTGAAGCTTTCTTT. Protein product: CSASINTGIGTEAFF.

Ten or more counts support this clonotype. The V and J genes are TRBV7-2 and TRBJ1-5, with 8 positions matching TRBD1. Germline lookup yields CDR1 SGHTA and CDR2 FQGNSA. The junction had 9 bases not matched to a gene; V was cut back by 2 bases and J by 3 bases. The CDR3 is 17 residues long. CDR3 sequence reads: CASSLRAGGASNQPQHF. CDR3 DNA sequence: TGTGCCAGCAGCTTAAGGGCAGGGGGCGCATCCAATCAGCCCCAGCATTTT.

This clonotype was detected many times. Written as DNA, the CDR3 is TGTGCCATCAGTAGCCCGGGGGGCTATGGCTACACCTTC. This sequence encodes CAISSPGGYGYTF. J is TRBJ1-2 and V is TRBV10-3; the D gene is possibly TRBD1 (5 bases). Per germline, CDR1 ENHRY and CDR2 SYGVKD. Trimming pared 5 bases from V and 4 bases from J, leaving 11 bases between. There are 13 residues in the CDR3.

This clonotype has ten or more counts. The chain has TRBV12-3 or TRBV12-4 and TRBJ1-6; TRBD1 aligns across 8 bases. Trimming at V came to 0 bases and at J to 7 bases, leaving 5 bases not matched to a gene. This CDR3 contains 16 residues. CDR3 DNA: TGTGCCAGCAGTTTAGCGTGGGACAGGTCCAATTCACCCCTCCACTTT. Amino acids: CASSLAWDRSNSPLHF.

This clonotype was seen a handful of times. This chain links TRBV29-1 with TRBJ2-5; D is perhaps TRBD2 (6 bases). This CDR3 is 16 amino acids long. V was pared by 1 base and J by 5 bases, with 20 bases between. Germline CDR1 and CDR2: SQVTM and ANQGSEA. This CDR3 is CSVEGATSLSVETQYF. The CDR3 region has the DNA TGCAGCGTTGAAGGTGCGACTAGTTTGTCGGTGGAGACCCAGTACTTC.

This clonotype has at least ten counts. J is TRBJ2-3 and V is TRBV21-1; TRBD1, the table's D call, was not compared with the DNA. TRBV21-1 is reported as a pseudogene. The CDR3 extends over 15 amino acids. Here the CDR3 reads CASSKRDRVADTQYF. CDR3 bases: TGTGCCAGCAGCAAGAGGGACAGGGTGGCAGATACGCAGTATTTT.

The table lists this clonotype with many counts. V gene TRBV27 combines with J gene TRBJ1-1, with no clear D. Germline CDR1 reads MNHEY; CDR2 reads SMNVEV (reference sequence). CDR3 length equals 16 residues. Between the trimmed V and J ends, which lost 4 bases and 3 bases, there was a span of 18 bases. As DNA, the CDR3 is TGTGCCAGCAGTTCCGGGAACCCCGTTGTCCACACTGAAGCTTTCTTT. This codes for CASSSGNPVVHTEAFF.

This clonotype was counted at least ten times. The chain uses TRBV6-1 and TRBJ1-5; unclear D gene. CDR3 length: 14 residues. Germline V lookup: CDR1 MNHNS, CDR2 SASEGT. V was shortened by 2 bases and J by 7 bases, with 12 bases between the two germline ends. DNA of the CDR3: TGTGCCAGCAGTGAATCCGGCGGGAGACAGCCCCAGCATTTT. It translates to CASSESGGRQPQHF.

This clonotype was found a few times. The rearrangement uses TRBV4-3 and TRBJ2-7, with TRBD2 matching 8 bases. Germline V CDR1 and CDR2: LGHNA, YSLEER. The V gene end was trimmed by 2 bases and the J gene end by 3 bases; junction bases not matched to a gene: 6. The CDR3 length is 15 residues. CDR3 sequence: CASSQISSGGYEQYF. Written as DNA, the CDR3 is TGCGCCAGCAGCCAAATAAGCAGCGGGGGCTACGAGCAGTACTTC.

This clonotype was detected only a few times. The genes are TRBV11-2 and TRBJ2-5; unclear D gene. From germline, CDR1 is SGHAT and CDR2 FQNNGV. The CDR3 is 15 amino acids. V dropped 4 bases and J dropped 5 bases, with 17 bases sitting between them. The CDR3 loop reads CASSSDPQGRETQYF. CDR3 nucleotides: TGTGCCAGCAGCTCGGATCCTCAAGGCCGCGAGACCCAGTACTTC.

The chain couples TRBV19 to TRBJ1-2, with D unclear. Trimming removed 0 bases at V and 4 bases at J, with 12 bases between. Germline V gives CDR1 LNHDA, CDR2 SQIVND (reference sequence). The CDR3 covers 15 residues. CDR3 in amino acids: CASSIDLPGGYGYTF. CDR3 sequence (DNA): TGTGCCAGTAGTATAGATCTTCCAGGAGGCTATGGCTACACCTTC.

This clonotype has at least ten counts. The CDR3 DNA reads as TGTGCCAGCGCGAGAACAGGCCCAACTAATGAAAAACTGTTTTTT. This encodes CASARTGPTNEKLFF. This sequence joins TRBV7-2 and TRBJ1-4, with TRBD1 as a possible D gene (5 bases). Trimming cost V 8 bases and J 0 bases, with 13 bases left between them. Per the germline V gene, CDR1 is SGHTA and CDR2 is FQGNSA. This CDR3 has 15 residues. The full variable domain, completed using reference TRBV7-2 and TRBJ1-4, is GAGVSQSPSNKVTEKGKDVELRCDPISGHTALYWYRQSLGQGLEFLIYFQGNSAPDKSGLPSDRFSAERTGGSVSTLTIQRTQQEDSAVYLCASARTGPTNEKLFFGSGTQLSVL.

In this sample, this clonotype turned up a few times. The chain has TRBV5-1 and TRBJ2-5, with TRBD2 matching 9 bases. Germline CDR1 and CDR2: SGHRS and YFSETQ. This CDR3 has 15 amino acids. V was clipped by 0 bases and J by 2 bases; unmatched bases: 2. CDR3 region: CASSLGTSVQETQYF. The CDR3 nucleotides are TGCGCCAGCAGCTTGGGGACTAGCGTGCAAGAGACCCAGTACTTC.

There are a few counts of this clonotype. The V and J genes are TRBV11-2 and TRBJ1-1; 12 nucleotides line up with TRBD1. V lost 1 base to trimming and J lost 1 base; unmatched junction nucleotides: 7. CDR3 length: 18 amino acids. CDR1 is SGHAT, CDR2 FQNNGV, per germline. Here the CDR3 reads CASSLGGQGAAWNTEAFF. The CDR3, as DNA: TGTGCCAGCAGCTTAGGGGGACAGGGGGCAGCATGGAACACTGAAGCTTTCTTT.